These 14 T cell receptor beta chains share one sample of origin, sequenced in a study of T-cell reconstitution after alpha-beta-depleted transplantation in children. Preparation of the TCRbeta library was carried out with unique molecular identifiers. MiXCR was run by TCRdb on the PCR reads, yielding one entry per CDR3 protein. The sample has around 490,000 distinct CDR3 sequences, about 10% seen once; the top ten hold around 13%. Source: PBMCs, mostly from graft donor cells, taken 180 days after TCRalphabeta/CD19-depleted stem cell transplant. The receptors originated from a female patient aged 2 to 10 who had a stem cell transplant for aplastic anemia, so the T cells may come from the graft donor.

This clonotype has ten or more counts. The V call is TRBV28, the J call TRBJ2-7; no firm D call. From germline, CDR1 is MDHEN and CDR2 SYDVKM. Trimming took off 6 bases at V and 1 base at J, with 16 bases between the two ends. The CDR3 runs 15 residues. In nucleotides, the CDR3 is TGTGCCAGCAGCAACCCCGGGCCAGAGTCCTACGAGCAGTACTTC. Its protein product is CASSNPGPESYEQYF.

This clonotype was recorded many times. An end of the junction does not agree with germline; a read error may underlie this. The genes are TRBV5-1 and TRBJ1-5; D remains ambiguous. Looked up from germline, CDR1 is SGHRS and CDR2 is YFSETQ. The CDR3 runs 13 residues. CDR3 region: CASSLNSNQPQHF. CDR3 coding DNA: TGTGCCAGCAGCTTAAATAGCAATCAGCCCCAGCATTTT.

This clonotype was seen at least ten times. The CDR3 DNA reads as TGTGCCAGCAGTTTAGCGGGGGGGCCCCCCAATGAGCAGTTCTTC. Translation: CASSLAGGPPNEQFF. The chain has TRBV12-3 or TRBV12-4 and TRBJ2-1; D is possibly TRBD2 (7 bases). CDR3 length: 15 residues. V lost 0 bases to trimming and J lost 6 bases, with 12 bases between them.

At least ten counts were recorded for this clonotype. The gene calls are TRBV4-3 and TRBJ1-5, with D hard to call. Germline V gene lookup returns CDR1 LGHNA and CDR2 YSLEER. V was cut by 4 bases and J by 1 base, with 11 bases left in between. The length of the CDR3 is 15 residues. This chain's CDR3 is CASSPTPGSNQPQHF. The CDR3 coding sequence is TGCGCCAGCAGCCCGACCCCGGGGAGCAATCAGCCCCAGCATTTT.

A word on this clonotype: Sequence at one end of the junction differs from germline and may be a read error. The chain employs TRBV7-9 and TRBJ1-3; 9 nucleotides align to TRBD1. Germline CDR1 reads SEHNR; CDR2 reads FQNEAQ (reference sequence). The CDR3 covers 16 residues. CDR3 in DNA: TGTGCCAGCAGCTACTCCGGGACAGGGAGACAAAACACAATATATTTT. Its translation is CASSYSGTGRQNTIYF.

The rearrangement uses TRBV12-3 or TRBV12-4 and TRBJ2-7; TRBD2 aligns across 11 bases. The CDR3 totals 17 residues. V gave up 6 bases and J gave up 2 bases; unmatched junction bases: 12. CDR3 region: CASSHGIGLAGPYEQYV. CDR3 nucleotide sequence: TGTGCCAGCAGCCACGGAATAGGACTAGCGGGCCCCTACGAGCAGTACGTC.

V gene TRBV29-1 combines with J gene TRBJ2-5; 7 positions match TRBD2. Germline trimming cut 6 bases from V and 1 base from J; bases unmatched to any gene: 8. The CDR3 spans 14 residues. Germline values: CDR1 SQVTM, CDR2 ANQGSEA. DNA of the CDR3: TGCAGCGTCGAGACTACTAGCGCCCAAGAGACCCAGTACTTC. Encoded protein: CSVETTSAQETQYF. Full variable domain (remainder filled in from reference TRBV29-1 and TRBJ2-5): SAVISQKPSRDICQRGTSLTIQCQVDSQVTMMFWYRQQPGQSLTLIATANQGSEATYESGFVIDKFPISRPNLTFSTLTVSNMSPEDSSIYLCSVETTSAQETQYFGPGTRLLVL.

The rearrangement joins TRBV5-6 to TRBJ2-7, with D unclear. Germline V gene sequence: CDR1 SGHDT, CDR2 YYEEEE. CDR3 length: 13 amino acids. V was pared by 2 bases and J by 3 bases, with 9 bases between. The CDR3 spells CASSFDGIYEQYV. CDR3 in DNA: TGTGCCAGCAGCTTTGACGGAATCTACGAGCAGTACGTC.

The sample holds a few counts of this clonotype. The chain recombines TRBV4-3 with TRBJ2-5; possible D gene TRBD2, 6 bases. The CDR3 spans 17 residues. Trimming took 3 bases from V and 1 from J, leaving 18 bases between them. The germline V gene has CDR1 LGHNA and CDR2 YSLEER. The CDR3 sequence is CASSHYLTGAGQETQYF. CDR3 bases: TGCGCCAGCAGCCACTACCTGACGGGAGCTGGCCAAGAGACCCAGTACTTC.

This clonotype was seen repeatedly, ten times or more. CDR3 bases: TGCGCCAGCAGCTTGGGCCCGAATGAAAAACTGTTTTTT. Its translation is CASSLGPNEKLFF. The chain joins TRBV5-1 to TRBJ1-4; D is unresolved. This CDR3 contains 13 residues. CDR1 is SGHRS, CDR2 YFSETQ, per germline. Trimming shortened V by 0 bases and J by 5 bases, and 5 bases separated the two germline ends.

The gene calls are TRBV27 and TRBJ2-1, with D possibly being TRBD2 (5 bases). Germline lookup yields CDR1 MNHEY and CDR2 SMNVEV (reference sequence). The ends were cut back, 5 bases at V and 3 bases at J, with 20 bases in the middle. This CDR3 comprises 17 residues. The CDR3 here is CASSPLGHGRIYNEQFF. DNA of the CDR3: TGTGCCAGCAGTCCGCTTGGGCATGGGAGAATCTACAATGAGCAGTTCTTC.

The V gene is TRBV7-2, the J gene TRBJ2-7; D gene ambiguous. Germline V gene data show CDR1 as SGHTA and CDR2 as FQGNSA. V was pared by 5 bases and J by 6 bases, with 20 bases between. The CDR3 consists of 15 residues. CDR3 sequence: CASSQLSTQVLEQYF. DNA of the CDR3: TGTGCCAGCAGCCAGCTTAGCACCCAAGTCCTCGAGCAGTACTTC.

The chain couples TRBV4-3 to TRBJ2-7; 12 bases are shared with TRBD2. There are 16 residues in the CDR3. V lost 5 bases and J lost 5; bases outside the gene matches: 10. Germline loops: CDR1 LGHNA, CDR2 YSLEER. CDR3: CASSENPGLAGHEQYF. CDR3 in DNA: TGCGCCAGCAGCGAGAACCCGGGACTAGCGGGCCACGAGCAGTACTTC.

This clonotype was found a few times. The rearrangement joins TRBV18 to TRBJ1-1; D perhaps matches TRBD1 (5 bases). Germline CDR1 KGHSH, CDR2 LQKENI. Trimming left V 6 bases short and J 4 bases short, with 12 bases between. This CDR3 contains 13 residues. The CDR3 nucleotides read TGTGCCAGCTCCCTCGACAGCCCCACTGAAGCTTTCTTT. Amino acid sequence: CASSLDSPTEAFF.